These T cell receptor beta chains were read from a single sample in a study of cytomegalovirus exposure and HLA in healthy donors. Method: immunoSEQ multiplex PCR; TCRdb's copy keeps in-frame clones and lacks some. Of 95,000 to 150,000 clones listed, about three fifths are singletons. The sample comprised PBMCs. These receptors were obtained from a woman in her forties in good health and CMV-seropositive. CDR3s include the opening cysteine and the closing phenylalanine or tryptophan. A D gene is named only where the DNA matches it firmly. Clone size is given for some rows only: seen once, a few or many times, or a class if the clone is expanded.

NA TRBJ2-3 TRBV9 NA TGTGCCAGCAGCGTAGCCAGGGGGGAGGATACGCAGTATTTT CASSVARGEDTQYF
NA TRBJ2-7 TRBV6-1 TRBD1 TGTGCCAGCAGTGAAAGGACAGGAACCTACGAGCAGTACTTC CASSERTGTYEQYF
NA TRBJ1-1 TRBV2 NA TGTGCCAGCGACAGGTGGAACACTGAAGCTTTCTTT CASDRWNTEAFF
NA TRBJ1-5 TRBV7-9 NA TGTGCCAGCAGCCCCCAGGGGCGCCAGCCCCAGCATTTT CASSPQGRQPQHF
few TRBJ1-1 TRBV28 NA TGTGCCAGCAGTTTTGGTTGGGCGAACACTGAAGCTTTCTTT CASSFGWANTEAFF
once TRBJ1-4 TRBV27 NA TGTGCCAGCAGTTTCAAGGGGAAGGATGAAAAACTGTTTTTT CASSFKGKDEKLFF
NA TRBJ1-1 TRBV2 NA TGTGCCAGCAGTGAAGCCGGGGAGCTAAAGGAAGCTTTCTTT CASSEAGELKEAFF
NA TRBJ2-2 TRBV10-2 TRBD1 TGCGCCAGCAGCGAGGTCTGGACAGGGTCGACCGGGGAGCTGTTTTTT CASSEVWTGSTGELFF
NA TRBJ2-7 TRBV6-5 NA TGTGCCAGCAGGCCGGGTGCCCCGGCCGAGCAGTACTTC CASRPGAPAEQYF
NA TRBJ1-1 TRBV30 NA TGTGCCTGCTTCAGGGGCGGGCTGAACACTGAAGCTTTCTTT CACFRGGLNTEAFF
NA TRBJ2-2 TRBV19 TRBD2 TGTGCCAGTAGTGGGGGGACTAGCGAGCTCACCGGGGAGCTGTTTTTT CASSGGTSELTGELFF
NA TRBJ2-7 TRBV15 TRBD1 TGTGCCACCAGCCGGGACAGGGGGCCTTACGAGCAGTACTTC CATSRDRGPYEQYF
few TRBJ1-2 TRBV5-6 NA TGTGCCAGCTGTTCGGCTACAGATAAATTTAACTATGGCTACACCTTC CASCSATDKFNYGYTF
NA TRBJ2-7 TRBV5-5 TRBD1 TGTGCCAGCGGCCAGGGACAGGGGATCTACGAGCAGTACTTC CASGQGQGIYEQYF
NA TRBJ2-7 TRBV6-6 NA TGTGCCAGCAGTTACCCAAAGGGGCAGGGAAACTACGAGCAGTACTTC CASSYPKGQGNYEQYF
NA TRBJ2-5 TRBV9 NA TGTGCCAGCAGCGTAGATTTGAGACAGGGAGGCGAGACCCAGTACTTC CASSVDLRQGGETQYF
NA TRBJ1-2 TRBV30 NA TGTGCCGGGTGGGGGGGCGGGCGCCCTGGCTACACCTTC CAGWGGGRPGYTF
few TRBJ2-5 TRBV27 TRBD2 TGTGCCAGCAGTCCGAGCGGGAGTGGGGGGGAGACCCAGTACTTC CASSPSGSGGETQYF
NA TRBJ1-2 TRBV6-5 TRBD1 TGTGCCAGCAGTTACGCCGGGACAGGGGAGGGTGGCTACACCTTC CASSYAGTGEGGYTF
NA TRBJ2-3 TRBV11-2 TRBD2 TGTGCCAGCAGCGGACTAGCGGGGGGCACAGATACGCAGTATTTT CASSGLAGGTDTQYF
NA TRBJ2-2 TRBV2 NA TGTGCCAGCAGTATTAGATATACCGGGGAGCTGTTTTTT CASSIRYTGELFF
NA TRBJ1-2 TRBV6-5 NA TGTGCCAGCAGAGAGGTGGGGGGGCCGATTTATGGCTACACCTTC CASREVGGPIYGYTF
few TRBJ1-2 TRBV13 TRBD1 TGTGCCAGCAGCGGGACGACAGGGGCCGATGGCTACACCTTC CASSGTTGADGYTF
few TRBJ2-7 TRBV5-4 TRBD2 TGTGCCAGCAGCTTGGCTAGCGGGAGGGCCGGGTACGAGCAGTACTTC CASSLASGRAGYEQYF
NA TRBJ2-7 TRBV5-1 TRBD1 TGCGCCAGCAGCCCTGAGGTGTGGGACAGGGCCTACGAGCAGTACTTC CASSPEVWDRAYEQYF
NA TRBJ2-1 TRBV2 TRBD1 TGTGCCAGCAGTGATCTTCAGGGGGCTAATGAGCAGTTCTTC CASSDLQGANEQFF
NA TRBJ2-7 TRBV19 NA TGTGCCAGTAGTGGGTTGACAGATGCCTACGAGCAGTACTTC CASSGLTDAYEQYF
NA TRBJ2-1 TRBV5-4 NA TGTGCCAGCAGCACTTGGACGGGAGATGAGCAGTTCTTC CASSTWTGDEQFF
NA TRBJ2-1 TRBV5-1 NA TGCGCCAGCAGCTTTACTGAACCAGCGCGGGGTGAGCAGTTCTTC CASSFTEPARGEQFF
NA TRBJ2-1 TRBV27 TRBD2 TGTGCCAGCGCGGGAGACAACAATGAGCAGTTCTTC CASAGDNNEQFF
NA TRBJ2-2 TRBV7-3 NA TGTGCCAGCAGCCCTGTGGGGACGGGGGACGGGGAGCTGTTTTTT CASSPVGTGDGELFF
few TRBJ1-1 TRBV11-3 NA TGTGCCAGCAGCTTAGGGTCGAGTAACACTGAAGCTTTCTTT CASSLGSSNTEAFF
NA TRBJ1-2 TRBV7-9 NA TGTGCCAGCAGCGGCCCAGGGCAGGTCCCCTATGGCTACACCTTC CASSGPGQVPYGYTF
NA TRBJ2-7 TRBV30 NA TGTGCCTGGAGTGAACAGGGAAGCGGCGAGCAGTACTTC CAWSEQGSGEQYF
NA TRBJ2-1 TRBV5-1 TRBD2 TGCGCCAGCAGCTTGGCTCCTTTGATTAGCGGGAGGGTTGATGAGCAGTTCTTC CASSLAPLISGRVDEQFF
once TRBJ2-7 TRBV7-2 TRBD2 TGTGCCAGCGCCGGCGGGGGGACGTTCGAGCAGTACTTC CASAGGGTFEQYF
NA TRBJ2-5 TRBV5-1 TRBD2 TGCGCCAGCAGCCGAGGGAGGGTGTCAGAGACCCAGTACTTC CASSRGRVSETQYF
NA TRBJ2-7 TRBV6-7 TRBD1 TGTGCCAGCACTCCCGGTCGGGGACAGGGGGCGCAGGAGCAGTACTTC CASTPGRGQGAQEQYF
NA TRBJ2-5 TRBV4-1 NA TGCGCCAGCAGCGACAACAACAGGATAGAGACCCAGTACTTC CASSDNNRIETQYF
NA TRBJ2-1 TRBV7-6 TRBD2 TGTGCCAGCAGCTTATCGGGAACTAGCGGGAGGGCCTATGAGCAGTTCTTC CASSLSGTSGRAYEQFF
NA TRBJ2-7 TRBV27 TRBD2 TGTGCCAGCAGCAGAGAGGGGACTAGCGCCTACGAGCAGTACTTC CASSREGTSAYEQYF
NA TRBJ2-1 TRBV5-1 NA TGCGCCAGCAGCTTGGCCCAAACGGGTGAGCAGTTCTTC CASSLAQTGEQFF
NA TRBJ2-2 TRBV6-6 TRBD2 TGTGCCAGCAGGGGTAGCGGGAGCCAGAACACCGGGGAGCTGTTTTTT CASRGSGSQNTGELFF
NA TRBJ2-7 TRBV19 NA TGTGCCAGTAGTATAAAGAGGTCAGGGGCTCACGAGCAGTACTTC CASSIKRSGAHEQYF
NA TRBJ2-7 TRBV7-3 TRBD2 TGTGCCAGCAGCTTAACGGCGGGAGGCTCCTACGAGCAGTACTTC CASSLTAGGSYEQYF
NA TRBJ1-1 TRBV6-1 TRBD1 TGTGCCAGCAGTAAGACAGGGGGTAACACTGAAGCTTTCTTT CASSKTGGNTEAFF
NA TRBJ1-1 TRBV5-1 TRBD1 TGCGCCAGCAGAAGGGACAGACTGATGAACACTGAAGCTTTCTTT CASRRDRLMNTEAFF
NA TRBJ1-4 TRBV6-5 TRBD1 TGTGCCAGCAGTTATTCCGGGACAGTTAATGAAAAACTGTTTTTT CASSYSGTVNEKLFF
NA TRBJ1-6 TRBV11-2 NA TGTGCCAGCAGCTTAGTCCAGGGTCATAATTCACCCCTCCACTTT CASSLVQGHNSPLHF
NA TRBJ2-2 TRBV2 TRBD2 TGTGCCAGCGGGACTAGCGGGAAGGGCACCGGGGAGCTGTTTTTT CASGTSGKGTGELFF
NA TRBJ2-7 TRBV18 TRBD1 TGTGCCAGCTCACCGGGACAGGGGGCCACCTACGAGCAGTACTTC CASSPGQGATYEQYF
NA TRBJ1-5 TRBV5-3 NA TGTGCCAGAAGCCATGAAGAGGACCAGCATTTT CARSHEEDQHF
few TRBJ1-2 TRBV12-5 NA TGTGCTAGTGGTTTGGTATTGGATAGGGGCATAAGGTATGGCTACACCTTC CASGLVLDRGIRYGYTF
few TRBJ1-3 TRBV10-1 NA TGCGCCAGCAGGAACATGACCTTCCCGGGCACCATATATTTT CASRNMTFPGTIYF
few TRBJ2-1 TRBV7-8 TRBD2 TGTGCCAGCAGCCGGTCGGGGGGCGGCGGGGGGGCGCAGTTCTTC CASSRSGGGGGAQFF
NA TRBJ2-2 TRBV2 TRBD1 TGTGCCAGCAGTCGAACAGGGGGCGAGGTCGGGGAGCTGTTTTTT CASSRTGGEVGELFF
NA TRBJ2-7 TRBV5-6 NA TGTGCCAGCAGCTTCGGGAGCTCCTACGAGCAGTACTTC CASSFGSSYEQYF